This T cell receptor (beta chain) stems from a study of technical replicates of blood from four donors. The ends were cut back, 5 bases at V and 6 bases at J, with 17 bases in the middle. The germline gives CDR1 LNHNV, CDR2 YYDKDF (reference sequence). The CDR3 spans 14 residues. This table comes from immunoSEQ multiplex PCR, and its TCRdb copy is limited to in-frame clones, with some not included. The sample consists of 60,000 to 80,000 clones, more than 75% of them appearing once. The TCR comes from a human donor in good health. Some clones in this sample may be carry-over from other donors' samples. The rearrangement joins TRBV15 to TRBJ2-7; tentative D call: TRBD2 (6 bases). Sequenced material: PBMCs. The CDR3 spells CATSGTGTQPEQYF. In DNA, the CDR3 is TGTGCCACCAGCGGGACCGGGACTCAGCCCGAGCAGTACTTC.